A selection of T cell receptor beta chains follows, all from one sample in a study of technical replicates of blood from several donors. Clones were read by immunoSEQ multiplex PCR, and TCRdb kept only the in-frame ones, dropping some. The sample lists about 69,000 clones; over 70% were seen once. The specimen was PBMCs. The receptor source for this set is a human donor in good health. Some clones in this sample may be carry-over from other donors' samples. Each CDR3 is given with its conserved first and last residue. Each record gives: CDR3 protein, clone size, V gene, J gene. The listing skips clone size in some rows; elsewhere it reads once, few, many or a size class.

CDR3 protein: CASSPPLGRAKGNTIYF
clone size: NA
V gene: TRBV4-2
J gene: TRBJ1-3

CDR3 protein: CAIRDSGSDEQFF
clone size: NA
V gene: TRBV10-3
J gene: TRBJ2-1

CDR3 protein: CASSQTRGRELFF
clone size: NA
V gene: TRBV13
J gene: TRBJ2-2

CDR3 protein: CASSPDPGQGGSPLHF
clone size: NA
V gene: TRBV9
J gene: TRBJ1-6

CDR3 protein: CASGPTGGKLDTQYF
clone size: few
V gene: TRBV12-5
J gene: TRBJ2-3

CDR3 protein: CASSPAGETQYF
clone size: NA
V gene: TRBV7-8
J gene: TRBJ2-5

CDR3 protein: CASSQTGTTYEQYF
clone size: NA
V gene: TRBV19
J gene: TRBJ2-7

CDR3 protein: CATATAGETQYF
clone size: NA
V gene: TRBV15
J gene: TRBJ2-5

CDR3 protein: CASSFLGRESYEQYF
clone size: NA
V gene: TRBV5-1
J gene: TRBJ2-7

CDR3 protein: CAISRGAGTGENSEQYF
clone size: NA
V gene: TRBV10-3
J gene: TRBJ2-7

CDR3 protein: CASSYAGLAARDEQYF
clone size: NA
V gene: TRBV6-5
J gene: TRBJ2-7

CDR3 protein: CASSLGAGADTEAFF
clone size: NA
V gene: TRBV7-9
J gene: TRBJ1-1

CDR3 protein: CASSGGRGGYTF
clone size: NA
V gene: TRBV6-5
J gene: TRBJ1-2

CDR3 protein: CATSRGAGPSYGYTF
clone size: NA
V gene: TRBV15
J gene: TRBJ1-2

CDR3 protein: CASSPRTGGLETQYF
clone size: NA
V gene: TRBV18
J gene: TRBJ2-5

CDR3 protein: CASSTYRGQSEQYF
clone size: NA
V gene: TRBV7-2
J gene: TRBJ2-7

CDR3 protein: CASSYLAKNTEAFF
clone size: NA
V gene: TRBV6-6
J gene: TRBJ1-1

CDR3 protein: CARRGLGGYTF
clone size: few
V gene: TRBV30
J gene: TRBJ1-2

CDR3 protein: CASSPTDRFNEQFF
clone size: NA
V gene: TRBV7-2
J gene: TRBJ2-1

CDR3 protein: CSVEFRDRRNEQFF
clone size: NA
V gene: TRBV29-1
J gene: TRBJ2-1

CDR3 protein: CASSNTGISDYGYTF
clone size: once
V gene: TRBV18
J gene: TRBJ1-2

CDR3 protein: CASSEWRVFGYTF
clone size: once
V gene: TRBV2
J gene: TRBJ1-2

CDR3 protein: CASSLEGSTDTQYF
clone size: NA
V gene: TRBV13
J gene: TRBJ2-3

CDR3 protein: CASSPPGLAGDEQFF
clone size: NA
V gene: TRBV27
J gene: TRBJ2-1

CDR3 protein: CASSYGPPVDEQYF
clone size: NA
V gene: TRBV6-6
J gene: TRBJ2-7

CDR3 protein: CASRGQGANSNQPQHF
clone size: NA
V gene: TRBV19
J gene: TRBJ1-5

CDR3 protein: CASSLGQLASTDTQYF
clone size: once
V gene: TRBV5-1
J gene: TRBJ2-3

CDR3 protein: CASSLGGTGFYEQYF
clone size: few
V gene: TRBV7-3
J gene: TRBJ2-7

CDR3 protein: CASSNQGGYEQYF
clone size: NA
V gene: TRBV5-1
J gene: TRBJ2-7

CDR3 protein: CASREQGYGNTIYF
clone size: NA
V gene: TRBV19
J gene: TRBJ1-3

CDR3 protein: CASTPLAGGPYPSEEQYF
clone size: NA
V gene: TRBV27
J gene: TRBJ2-7

CDR3 protein: CASSLSGGDTQYF
clone size: NA
V gene: TRBV5-1
J gene: TRBJ2-3

CDR3 protein: CAWNSQGIAGVEQYF
clone size: NA
V gene: TRBV30
J gene: TRBJ2-7

CDR3 protein: CASSDRVGATDTQYF
clone size: NA
V gene: TRBV9
J gene: TRBJ2-3

CDR3 protein: CASSLLVTRVETQYF
clone size: NA
V gene: TRBV28
J gene: TRBJ2-5

CDR3 protein: CASRGTDSGNTIYF
clone size: NA
V gene: TRBV19
J gene: TRBJ1-3

CDR3 protein: CASSLAPGAGGPHGELFF
clone size: NA
V gene: TRBV7-2
J gene: TRBJ2-2

CDR3 protein: CASSPDSGGAYGYTF
clone size: NA
V gene: TRBV18
J gene: TRBJ1-2

CDR3 protein: CASSPGLAGDSNEQFF
clone size: NA
V gene: TRBV4-1
J gene: TRBJ2-1

CDR3 protein: CASSPATGENTEAFF
clone size: once
V gene: TRBV18
J gene: TRBJ1-1

CDR3 protein: CASSPLGGRIDYEQYF
clone size: NA
V gene: TRBV11-2
J gene: TRBJ2-7

CDR3 protein: CASSSSGLSSETQYF
clone size: NA
V gene: TRBV5-1
J gene: TRBJ2-5